The 12 T cell receptor beta chains in this list originate from one sample, sequenced in a study of T-cell memory formation after mild COVID-19. TCRdb analysed the 5' RACE reads with MiXCR anew, one entry per CDR3 protein. The sample includes roughly 510,000 distinct CDR3 sequences, roughly 17% seen only once; the top ten take about 7.4%. The material sequenced was PBMCs or a T cell subset sorted from them (not recorded which). Receptors originate from an adult woman who had mild COVID-19 (a few samples of this study predate the infection). Cell type and time point are not known.

V is TRBV7-6 and J is TRBJ2-2; D gene ambiguous. The CDR3 sequence is 14 residues long. The germline V gene encodes CDR1 SGHVS and CDR2 FNYEAQ. Trimming removed 1 base at V and 6 bases at J, with 9 bases between. The CDR3 loop is CASSLGMGPGELFF. Here the CDR3 DNA reads TGTGCCAGCAGCTTAGGGATGGGTCCCGGGGAGCTGTTTTTT.

This clonotype has just a few counts. The gene calls are TRBV20-1 and TRBJ2-1, with 9 bases identical to TRBD2. Germline V gives CDR1 DFQATT, CDR2 SNEGSKA (reference sequence). The CDR3 spans 16 residues. V shed 0 bases, J shed 4 bases, and the junction held 7 bases outside the gene matches. The CDR3 nucleotides are TGCAGTGCTAGAGATGGGGCGGGAGGGCCATACAATGAGCAGTTCTTC. Its translation is CSARDGAGGPYNEQFF.

A few counts support this clonotype. The J gene is TRBJ2-7, the V gene TRBV12-3 or TRBV12-4, with D perhaps TRBD1 or TRBD2 (5 bases each). The ends were cut back, 2 bases at V and 2 bases at J, with 10 bases in the middle. This CDR3 contains 14 residues. CDR3 protein: CASSLNGGTYEQYF. CDR3 nucleotides: TGTGCCAGCAGTTTAAATGGGGGAACCTACGAGCAGTACTTC.

This clonotype was counted between two and nine times. The chain couples TRBV10-3 to TRBJ2-7, with 7 bases lining up with TRBD2. The CDR3 contains 13 residues. Losses at the gene ends were 8 bases for V and 7 bases for J; bases not matched to a gene: 11. The germline V gene encodes CDR1 ENHRY and CDR2 SYGVKD. CDR3 DNA: TGTGCCATCTCACGGGAGGTATCGGGGGAGCAGTACTTC. This codes for CAISREVSGEQYF.

J is TRBJ2-5 and V is TRBV24-1; tentative D call: TRBD1 (6 bases). CDR3 length: 17 amino acids. Per germline, CDR1 KGHDR and CDR2 SFDVKD. The germline V and J ends were trimmed by 7 bases and 5 bases, with 25 bases remaining between them. This CDR3 is CATSGQNRFLDAETQYF. CDR3 nucleotides: TGTGCCACCAGCGGACAGAACAGATTTTTGGATGCGGAGACCCAGTACTTC.

This clonotype has just a few counts. V is TRBV5-1 and J is TRBJ2-6, with 10 positions matching TRBD1. From germline, CDR1 is SGHRS and CDR2 YFSETQ. J was trimmed by 4 bases and V by 4 bases; bases with no gene match: 5. The CDR3 contains 16 residues. The DNA of the CDR3 is TGCGCCAGCAGCCCCGGGACAGGGGTAGGGGCCAACGTCCTGACTTTC. Translated, it gives CASSPGTGVGANVLTF.

The chain uses TRBV2 and TRBJ1-2, with 7 positions matching TRBD1. Unmatched junction bases numbered 5, after V lost 5 bases and J lost 2 bases. The germline CDR1 and CDR2 sequences are SNHLY and FYNNEI. The CDR3 runs to 14 residues. Here the CDR3 reads CASSTTGSNYGYTF. The CDR3 DNA reads TGTGCCAGCAGTACGACAGGGTCCAACTATGGCTACACCTTC.

The V call is TRBV5-1, the J call TRBJ2-2; 7 bases fit TRBD1. Per germline, CDR1 SGHRS and CDR2 YFSETQ. This CDR3 has 16 residues. V shed 0 bases and J 3 bases; nucleotides not matched to a gene: 5. CDR3 amino acids: CASSLAGGSYTGELFF. The DNA of the CDR3 is TGCGCCAGCAGCTTGGCAGGGGGATCGTACACCGGGGAGCTGTTTTTT.

The rearrangement links TRBV20-1 to TRBJ1-1, with D possibly being TRBD1 (5 bases). Trimming removed 1 base from V and 2 bases from J, with 11 bases in between. Germline CDR1 and CDR2: DFQATT and SNEGSKA (reference sequence). The CDR3 is 14 residues long. The CDR3: CSARATGSNTEAFF. CDR3 nucleotide sequence: TGCAGTGCTAGAGCAACAGGTTCAAACACTGAAGCTTTCTTT.

This sequence joins TRBV25-1 and TRBJ2-5; no definite D call. CDR3 length: 16 amino acids. V lost 5 bases, J lost 0 bases, and 16 bases lay in between. In germline, CDR1 is MGHDK, CDR2 SYGVNS. In DNA, the CDR3 is TGTGCCAGCAGTCACCCCCCTACCGGGTACCAAGAGACCCAGTACTTC. This translates into CASSHPPTGYQETQYF.

This clonotype turned up a few times. V usage is TRBV2 and J usage is TRBJ1-2, with D possibly being TRBD1 (5 bases). V shed 11 bases and J shed 0 bases, with 16 bases lying between them. CDR1 is SNHLY and CDR2 is FYNNEI in the germline V gene. The CDR3 length is 14 residues. CDR3 DNA: TGTGCCGGAAGAGTGACAGTAACTAACTATGGCTACACCTTC. It yields the protein CAGRVTVTNYGYTF.

This clonotype was recorded a few times. V is TRBV19 and J is TRBJ2-6, with D hard to call. Germline V CDR1 and CDR2: LNHDA, SQIVND (reference sequence). This CDR3 has 15 residues. V was clipped by 10 bases and J by 0 bases, with 13 bases between them. The CDR3 here is CATRTVFSGANVLTF. The CDR3 coding sequence is TGTGCCACCCGGACCGTCTTCTCTGGGGCCAACGTCCTGACTTTC.